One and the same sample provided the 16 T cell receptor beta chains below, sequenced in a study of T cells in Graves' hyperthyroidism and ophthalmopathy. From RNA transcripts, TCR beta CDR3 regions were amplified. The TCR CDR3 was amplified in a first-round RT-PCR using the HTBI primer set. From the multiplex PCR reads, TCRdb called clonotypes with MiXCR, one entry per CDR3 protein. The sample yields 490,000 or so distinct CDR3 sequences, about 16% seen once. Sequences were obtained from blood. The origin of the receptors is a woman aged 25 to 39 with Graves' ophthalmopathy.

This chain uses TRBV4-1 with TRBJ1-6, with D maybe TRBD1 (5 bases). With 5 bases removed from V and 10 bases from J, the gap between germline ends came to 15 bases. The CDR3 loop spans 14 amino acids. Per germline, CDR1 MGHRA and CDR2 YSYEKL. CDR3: CASSLGERGSPLHF. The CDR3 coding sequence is TGCGCCAGCAGCTTGGGGGAACGGGGGTCACCCCTCCACTTT.

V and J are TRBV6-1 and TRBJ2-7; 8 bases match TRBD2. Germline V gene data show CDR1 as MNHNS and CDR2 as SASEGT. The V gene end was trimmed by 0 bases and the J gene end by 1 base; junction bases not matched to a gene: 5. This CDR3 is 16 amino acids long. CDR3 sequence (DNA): TGTGCCAGCAGTGAAGCATGGGGCGGGAGGTCCTACGAGCAGTACTTC. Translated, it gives CASSEAWGGRSYEQYF.

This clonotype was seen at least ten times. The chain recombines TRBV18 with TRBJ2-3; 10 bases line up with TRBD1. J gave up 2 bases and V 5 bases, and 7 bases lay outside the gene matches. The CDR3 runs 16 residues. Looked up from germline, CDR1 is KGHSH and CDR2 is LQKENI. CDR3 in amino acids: CASSSQTGGSTDTQYF. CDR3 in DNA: TGTGCCAGCTCATCCCAGACAGGGGGCTCCACAGATACGCAGTATTTT.

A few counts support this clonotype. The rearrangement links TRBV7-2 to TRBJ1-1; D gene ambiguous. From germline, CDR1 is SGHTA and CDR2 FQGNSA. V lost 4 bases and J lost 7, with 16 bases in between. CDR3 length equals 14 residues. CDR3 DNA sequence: TGTGCCAGCAGCTCCCCAATTCGCGGAAGTGAAGCTTTCTTT. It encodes CASSSPIRGSEAFF.

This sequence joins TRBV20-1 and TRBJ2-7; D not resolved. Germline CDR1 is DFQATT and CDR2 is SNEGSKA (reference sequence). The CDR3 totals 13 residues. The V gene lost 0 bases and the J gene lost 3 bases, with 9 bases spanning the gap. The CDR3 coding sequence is TGCAGTGCTAGAGAAGACCCGTTCTACGAGCAGTACTTC. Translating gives CSAREDPFYEQYF.

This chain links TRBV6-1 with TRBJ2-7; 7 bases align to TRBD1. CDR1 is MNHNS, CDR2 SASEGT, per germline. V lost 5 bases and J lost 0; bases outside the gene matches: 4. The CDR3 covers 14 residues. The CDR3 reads CASSTGQASYEQYF. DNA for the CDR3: TGTGCCAGCAGTACCGGACAGGCCTCCTACGAGCAGTACTTC.

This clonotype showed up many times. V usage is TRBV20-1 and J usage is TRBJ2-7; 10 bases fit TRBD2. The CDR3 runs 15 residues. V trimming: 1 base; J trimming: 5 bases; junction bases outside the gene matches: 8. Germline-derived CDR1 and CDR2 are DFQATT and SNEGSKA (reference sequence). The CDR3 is CSARVPGLAENEQYF. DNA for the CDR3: TGCAGTGCTAGAGTACCCGGACTAGCGGAAAACGAGCAGTACTTC.

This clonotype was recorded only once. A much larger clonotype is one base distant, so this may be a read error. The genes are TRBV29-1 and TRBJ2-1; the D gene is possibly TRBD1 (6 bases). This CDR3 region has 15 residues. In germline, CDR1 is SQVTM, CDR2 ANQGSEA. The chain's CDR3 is CSVEHDQGLDNGQFF. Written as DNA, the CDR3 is TGCAGCGTTGAGCACGACCAGGGGCTAGACAATGGGCAGTTCTTC.

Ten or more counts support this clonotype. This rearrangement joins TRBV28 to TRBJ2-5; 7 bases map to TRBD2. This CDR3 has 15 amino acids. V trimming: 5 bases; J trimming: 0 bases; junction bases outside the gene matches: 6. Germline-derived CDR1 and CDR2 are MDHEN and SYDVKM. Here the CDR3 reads CASSVDREDQETQYF. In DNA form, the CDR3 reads TGTGCCAGCAGTGTAGACCGGGAGGACCAAGAGACCCAGTACTTC.

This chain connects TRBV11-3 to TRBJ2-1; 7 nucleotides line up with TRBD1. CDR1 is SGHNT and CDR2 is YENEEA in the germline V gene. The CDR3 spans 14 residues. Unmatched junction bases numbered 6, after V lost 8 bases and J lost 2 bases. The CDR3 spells CASGNRGPYNEQFF. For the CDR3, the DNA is TGTGCCAGCGGGAACAGGGGTCCCTACAATGAGCAGTTCTTC.

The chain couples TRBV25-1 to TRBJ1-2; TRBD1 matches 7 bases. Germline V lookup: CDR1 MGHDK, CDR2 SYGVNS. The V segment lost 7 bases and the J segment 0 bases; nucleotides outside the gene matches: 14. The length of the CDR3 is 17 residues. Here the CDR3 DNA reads TGTGCCAGCAATTCCGGGACAGCTTTCTCCTCTAACTATGGCTACACCTTC. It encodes CASNSGTAFSSNYGYTF.

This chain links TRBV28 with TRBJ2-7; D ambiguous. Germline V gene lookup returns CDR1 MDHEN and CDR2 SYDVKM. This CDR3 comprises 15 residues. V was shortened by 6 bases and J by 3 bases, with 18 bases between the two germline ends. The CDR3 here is CASRGGRMDNYEQYF. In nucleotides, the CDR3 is TGTGCCAGCAGAGGTGGACGGATGGATAACTACGAGCAGTACTTC.

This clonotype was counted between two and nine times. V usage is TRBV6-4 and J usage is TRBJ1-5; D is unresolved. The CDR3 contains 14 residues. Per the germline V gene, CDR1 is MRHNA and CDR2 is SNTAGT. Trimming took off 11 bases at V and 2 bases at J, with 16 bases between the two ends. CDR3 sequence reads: CAQARGGGNQPQHF. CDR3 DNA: TGTGCCCAAGCGCGAGGCGGGGGCAATCAGCCCCAGCATTTT.

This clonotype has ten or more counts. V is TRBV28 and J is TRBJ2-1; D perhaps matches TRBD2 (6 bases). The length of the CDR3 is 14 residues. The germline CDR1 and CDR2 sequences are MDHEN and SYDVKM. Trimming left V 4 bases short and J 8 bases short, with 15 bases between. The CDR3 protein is CASSYPSGVYEQFF. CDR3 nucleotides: TGTGCCAGCAGTTACCCCTCGGGGGTCTATGAGCAGTTCTTC.

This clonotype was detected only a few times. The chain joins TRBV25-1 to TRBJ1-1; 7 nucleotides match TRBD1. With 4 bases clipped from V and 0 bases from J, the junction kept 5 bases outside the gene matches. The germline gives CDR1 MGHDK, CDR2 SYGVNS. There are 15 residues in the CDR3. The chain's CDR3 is CASSGRTGLNTEAFF. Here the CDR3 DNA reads TGTGCCAGCAGTGGTCGGACAGGACTGAACACTGAAGCTTTCTTT.

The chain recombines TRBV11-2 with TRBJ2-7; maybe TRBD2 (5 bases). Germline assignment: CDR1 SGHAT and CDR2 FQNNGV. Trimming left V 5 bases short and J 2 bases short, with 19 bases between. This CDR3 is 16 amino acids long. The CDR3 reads CASSPLVFPEAYEQYF. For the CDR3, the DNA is TGTGCCAGCAGCCCACTCGTTTTCCCGGAGGCCTACGAGCAGTACTTC.